These 2 T cell receptor beta chains were sequenced from one sample in a study of beta chain features in type 1 diabetes. The isolated RNA, all of it, was reverse transcribed, so expressed TCRB transcripts were what got sequenced. Data came from immunoSEQ multiplex PCR; TCRdb stores just in-frame clones and leaves some out. Of about 900,000 clones listed, about a sixth are singletons. Material: naive CD4+ T cells from blood. Receptors were obtained from a woman aged 18-30 years in good health.

Remarks on this clone: Other DNA sequences in this sample translate to the same CDR3. J is TRBJ2-3 and V is TRBV7-2; D gene uncertain. The V end lost 2 bases, the J end lost 4 bases, and 10 bases lay between the germline ends. This CDR3 has 14 residues. Germline loops: CDR1 SGHTA, CDR2 FQGNSA. The CDR3 protein is CASSLRQVPDTQYF. The CDR3 DNA follows: TGTGCCAGCAGCTTAAGGCAGGTCCCAGATACGCAGTATTTT.

The chain uses TRBV19 and TRBJ2-1; unclear D gene. Looked up from germline, CDR1 is LNHDA and CDR2 is SQIVND (reference sequence). Between the trimmed V and J ends, which lost 3 bases and 8 bases, there was a span of 5 bases. CDR3 length: 11 amino acids. CDR3 in amino acids: CASSIFDEQFF. Written as DNA, the CDR3 is TGTGCCAGTAGTATTTTCGATGAGCAGTTCTTC. Filled out from reference TRBV19 and TRBJ2-1, the complete variable domain reads DGGITQSPKYLFRKEGQNVTLSCEQNLNHDAMYWYRQDPGQGLRLIYYSQIVNDFQKGDIAEGYSVSREKKESFPLTVTSAQKNPTAFYLCASSIFDEQFFGPGTRLTVL.